The 22 T cell receptor beta chains below come from one sample, sequenced in a study of blood T cell repertoires in COVID-19. Generated by immunoSEQ multiplex PCR, the TCRdb table keeps only in-frame clones and is missing some. Among roughly 100,000 clones listed, roughly four fifths were seen once. Sequencing was carried out using peripheral blood. Receptor source: a woman older than 75 with active or convalescent COVID-19.

The V and J genes are TRBV10-1 and TRBJ2-1, with 10 positions matching TRBD2. This CDR3 comprises 14 residues. With 7 bases clipped from V and 4 bases from J, the junction kept 4 bases outside the gene matches. Germline CDR1 and CDR2: WNHNN and SYGVQD (reference sequence). The CDR3 nucleotides read TGCGCCAGCATCACTAGCGGGAATTACAATGAGCAGTTCTTC. Translation gives CASITSGNYNEQFF.

This chain joins TRBV7-3 and TRBJ2-5, with D unresolved. The germline V gene encodes CDR1 SGHTA and CDR2 FQGTGA. Between the trimmed V and J ends, which lost 1 base and 0 bases, there was a span of 9 bases. This CDR3 spans 15 amino acids. The CDR3 nucleotides read TGTGCCAGCAGCTTAATGGGCAGAAACCAAGAGACCCAGTACTTC. It specifies CASSLMGRNQETQYF.

The gene calls are TRBV7-9 and TRBJ1-2; TRBD1 agrees at 7 bases. The CDR3 consists of 18 residues. Germline V CDR1 and CDR2: SEHNR, FQNEAQ (reference sequence). V lost 2 bases and J lost 7; bases outside the gene matches: 19. The CDR3 DNA sequence: TGTGCCAGCAGCTTATTAAAGGGCAGGGGGATTGAGGCAGGTGGCTACACCTTC. Translated, it gives CASSLLKGRGIEAGGYTF. Based on the CDR3 plus reference TRBV7-9 and TRBJ1-2, the full variable domain is DTGVSQNPRHKITKRGQNVTFRCDPISEHNRLYWYRQTLGQGPEFLTYFQNEAQLEKSRLLSDRFSAERPKGSFSTLEIQRTEQGDSAMYLCASSLLKGRGIEAGGYTFGSGTRLTVV.

This clone was recorded only once. The chain joins TRBV28 to TRBJ1-4; 8 bases are shared with TRBD1. This CDR3 region has 15 residues. Germline trimming cut 0 bases from V and 4 bases from J; bases unmatched to any gene: 1. Germline values: CDR1 MDHEN, CDR2 SYDVKM. The CDR3 bases are TGTGCCAGCAGTTTATGGACAGGGGTTAATGAAAAACTGTTTTTT. The encoded protein is CASSLWTGVNEKLFF.

Comment on this clone: Other DNA sequences in this specimen translate into the identical CDR3. This chain connects TRBV3-1 (or the pseudogene TRBV3-2) to TRBJ1-6; D is uncertain. Germline V gene lookup returns CDR1 LGHDT and CDR2 YNNKEL (reference sequence). This CDR3 is 13 amino acids long. Trimming cost V 2 bases and J 5 bases, with 4 bases left between them. CDR3 residues: CASSQSDNSPLHF. The CDR3 DNA sequence: TGTGCCAGCAGCCAATCGGATAATTCACCCCTCCACTTT.

The V gene is TRBV15, the J gene TRBJ1-4; a weak D match, TRBD1 (5 bases). Germline lookup yields CDR1 LNHNV and CDR2 YYDKDF (reference sequence). V dropped 8 bases and J dropped 7 bases, with 17 bases sitting between them. This CDR3 has 14 residues. The CDR3 DNA follows: TGTGCCACCGGGTATCAGGGCGGCGGTGAAAAACTGTTTTTT. It codes for CATGYQGGGEKLFF.

The CDR3 reads CASSVDPGWVREANVLTF. The CDR3 DNA reads TGTGCCAGCAGCGTAGATCCAGGTTGGGTCAGGGAAGCCAACGTCCTGACTTTC. The genes are TRBV9 and TRBJ2-6; weak D call: TRBD1 (5 bases). The germline V gene has CDR1 SGDLS and CDR2 YYNGEE. Trimming pared 0 bases from V and 7 bases from J, leaving 20 bases between. The CDR3 is 18 residues long.

The gene calls are TRBV5-1 and TRBJ1-3; 8 positions match TRBD1. In germline, CDR1 is SGHRS, CDR2 YFSETQ. V trimming: 4 bases; J trimming: 0 bases; junction bases outside the gene matches: 3. The CDR3 has 15 amino acids. The CDR3, as DNA: TGCGCCAGCAGCAATACAGGGGGCTCTGGAAACACCATATATTTT. Amino acid sequence: CASSNTGGSGNTIYF.

This chain links TRBV18 with TRBJ1-4, with 8 bases identical to TRBD1. The junction had 3 bases not matched to a gene; V was cut back by 2 bases and J by 4 bases. The CDR3 is 15 residues long. Germline V CDR1 and CDR2: KGHSH, LQKENI. CDR3 sequence (DNA): TGTGCCAGCTCACCATGGACAGGGAATAATGAAAAACTGTTTTTT. As protein: CASSPWTGNNEKLFF. The full variable domain, in which reference TRBV18 and TRBJ1-4 provide the parts outside the CDR3, is NAGVMQNPRHLVRRRGQEARLRCSPMKGHSHVYWYRQLPEEGLKFMVYLQKENIIDESGMPKERFSAEFPKEGPSILRIQQVVRGDSAAYFCASSPWTGNNEKLFFGSGTQLSVL.

V usage is TRBV5-1 and J usage is TRBJ1-1, with 9 bases identical to TRBD1. The CDR3 runs 15 residues. V was clipped by 1 base and J by 7 bases; unmatched bases: 8. Per germline, CDR1 SGHRS and CDR2 YFSETQ. CDR3 bases: TGCGCCAGCAGCTTGCAAGGGACAGGGCCGTTTGAAGCTTTCTTT. Translating gives CASSLQGTGPFEAFF.

The J gene is TRBJ2-2, the V gene TRBV19; 8 positions match TRBD1. The V gene's germline CDR1 is LNHDA and CDR2 SQIVND (reference sequence). The CDR3 loop spans 18 amino acids. V shed 0 bases, J shed 7 bases, and the junction held 13 bases outside the gene matches. The CDR3 sequence: CASSIDSRQGTRLGELFF. The CDR3 DNA follows: TGTGCCAGTAGTATAGATTCGAGACAGGGGACCCGGCTCGGGGAGCTGTTTTTT. Based on the CDR3 plus reference TRBV19 and TRBJ2-2, the full variable domain is DGGITQSPKYLFRKEGQNVTLSCEQNLNHDAMYWYRQDPGQGLRLIYYSQIVNDFQKGDIAEGYSVSREKKESFPLTVTSAQKNPTAFYLCASSIDSRQGTRLGELFFGEGSRLTVL.

This rearrangement joins TRBV5-1 to TRBJ1-1, with 7 nucleotides matching TRBD1. This CDR3 spans 16 amino acids. Germline V lookup: CDR1 SGHRS, CDR2 YFSETQ. V lost 1 base to trimming and J lost 5 bases; unmatched junction nucleotides: 11. As DNA, the CDR3 is TGCGCCAGCAGCTTGACCAGACAGGGAAGAGGGACTGAAGCTTTCTTT. Its protein is CASSLTRQGRGTEAFF.

The chain recombines TRBV20-1 with TRBJ1-1; no clear D gene. Germline V gives CDR1 DFQATT, CDR2 SNEGSKA (reference sequence). V lost 7 bases and J lost 5, with 11 bases in between. This CDR3 has 11 amino acids. Written as DNA, the CDR3 is TGCAGTGTCGAGATCTGGACTGAAGCTTTCTTT. Its translation is CSVEIWTEAFF.

V is TRBV4-3 and J is TRBJ2-5; the D gene is possibly TRBD1 (5 bases). CDR1 and CDR2 (germline): LGHNA, YSLEER. The CDR3 spans 15 residues. Trimming left V 4 bases short and J 4 bases short, with 16 bases between. CDR3 DNA sequence: TGCGCCAGCAGCCTTCAAGGGGAATTGGGAGAGACCCAGTACTTC. Its protein is CASSLQGELGETQYF.

This rearrangement joins TRBV4-1 to TRBJ1-2, with D tentatively TRBD1 (6 bases). Trimming left V 4 bases short and J 2 bases short, with 8 bases between. CDR1 and CDR2 (germline): MGHRA, YSYEKL. CDR3 length equals 13 residues. CDR3 region: CASSPDRNYGYTF. The CDR3 DNA reads as TGCGCCAGCAGCCCTGACAGGAACTATGGCTACACCTTC.

V is TRBV5-1 and J is TRBJ2-2; D uncertain. CDR3 length: 14 amino acids. Germline CDR1 is SGHRS and CDR2 is YFSETQ. V was trimmed by 4 bases and J by 7 bases, leaving 14 bases between them. This CDR3 reads CASSLIRSFGELFF. CDR3 sequence (DNA): TGCGCCAGCAGCCTAATACGGAGCTTCGGGGAGCTGTTTTTT.

CDR3 amino acids: CASSPRDTEQFF. CDR3 coding DNA: TGTGCCAGCAGCCCCAGGGACACTGAGCAGTTCTTC. The rearrangement joins TRBV11-3 to TRBJ2-1; the D gene is possibly TRBD1 (6 bases). Germline CDR1 reads SGHNT; CDR2 reads YENEEA. This CDR3 contains 12 residues. Trimming shortened V by 5 bases and J by 9 bases, and 11 bases separated the two germline ends. Variable domain in full (rest from reference TRBV11-3 and TRBJ2-1): EAGVVQSPRYKIIEKKQPVAFWCNPISGHNTLYWYLQNLGQGPELLIRYENEEAVDDSQLPKDRFSAERLKGVDSTLKIQPAELGDSAVYLCASSPRDTEQFFGPGTRLTVL.

V gene TRBV27 combines with J gene TRBJ1-5; D remains ambiguous. V was shortened by 0 bases and J by 0 bases, with 12 bases between the two germline ends. Germline V gene data show CDR1 as MNHEY and CDR2 as SMNVEV (reference sequence). The CDR3 is 17 residues long. The CDR3 loop is CASSLSAGIHSNQPQHF. The CDR3 nucleotides read TGTGCCAGCAGTTTATCCGCCGGGATCCATAGCAATCAGCCCCAGCATTTT.

This sequence joins TRBV14 and TRBJ1-2, with TRBD1 matching over 9 bases. From germline, CDR1 is SGHDN and CDR2 FVKESK. The CDR3 totals 14 residues. The J segment lost 4 bases and the V segment lost 4 bases, leaving 4 bases of the junction unmatched. The CDR3 DNA is TGTGCCAGCAGCCCCCGACAGGGGGGCTATGGCTACACCTTC. Translating it yields CASSPRQGGYGYTF.

This chain links TRBV7-6 with TRBJ2-3; D is perhaps TRBD1 (6 bases). This CDR3 is built from 17 residues. The germline CDR1 and CDR2 sequences are SGHVS and FNYEAQ. V dropped 5 bases and J dropped 0 bases, with 18 bases sitting between them. The CDR3 DNA follows: TGTGCCAGCAGCGAATTCGGGACAATCCCTAGCACAGATACGCAGTATTTT. This sequence encodes CASSEFGTIPSTDTQYF.

CDR3 sequence reads: CASSEFRASGGLWYTGELFF. As DNA, the CDR3 is TGTGCCAGCAGTGAATTTCGGGCTAGCGGGGGGCTTTGGTACACCGGGGAGCTGTTTTTT. The V gene is TRBV2, the J gene TRBJ2-2; TRBD2 matches at 11 bases. The CDR3 contains 20 residues. The trim removed 2 bases at V and 3 bases at J, leaving 14 bases unmatched. Germline assignment: CDR1 SNHLY and CDR2 FYNNEI. The variable domain in full, completed from reference TRBV2 and TRBJ2-2, reads EPEVTQTPSHQVTQMGQEVILRCVPISNHLYFYWYRQILGQKVEFLVSFYNNEISEKSEIFDDQFSVERPDGSNFTLKIRSTKLEDSAMYFCASSEFRASGGLWYTGELFFGEGSRLTVL.

CDR3 region: CSGYRGMNTEAFF. As DNA, the CDR3 is TGCAGCGGCTACAGGGGTATGAACACTGAAGCTTTCTTT. The chain uses TRBV29-1 and TRBJ1-1, with 7 bases aligning to TRBD1. Per germline, CDR1 SQVTM and CDR2 ANQGSEA. The CDR3 runs 13 residues. Germline trimming cut 7 bases from V and 0 bases from J; bases unmatched to any gene: 5. The variable domain in full, completed from reference TRBV29-1 and TRBJ1-1, reads SAVISQKPSRDICQRGTSLTIQCQVDSQVTMMFWYRQQPGQSLTLIATANQGSEATYESGFVIDKFPISRPNLTFSTLTVSNMSPEDSSIYLCSGYRGMNTEAFFGQGTRLTVV.